A single sample is the source of the 2 T cell receptor beta chains below, sequenced in a study of blood T cell repertoires in COVID-19 (dated by TCRdb to 2018 to 2020). The method behind the library was the immunoSEQ multiplex PCR assay. Here the immuneACCESS table is served through TCRdb, limited to in-frame sequences with V and J called. Missing clones are a known gap in these copies; in checked studies unresolved V genes cover under half, and the rest lacks a known reason. Counted in this sample were 100,000 to 150,000 clones; 65% to 85% of them appeared once. The top ten constitute about 6.3% of the sample. The material sequenced was peripheral blood. The receptors derive from an older man with active or convalescent COVID-19.

The chain combines TRBV6-5 with TRBJ1-1; 10 nucleotides match TRBD1. The germline CDR1 and CDR2 sequences are MNHEY and SVGAGI. V shed 5 bases and J 9 bases; nucleotides not matched to a gene: 3. The CDR3 consists of 12 residues. CDR3 DNA: TGTGCCAGCAGTACGGGACAGGGGAAAGCTTTCTTT. This sequence encodes CASSTGQGKAFF.

This chain joins TRBV20-1 and TRBJ1-1; D not certain. Germline CDR1 is DFQATT and CDR2 is SNEGSKA (reference sequence). The ends were cut back, 3 bases at V and 1 base at J, with 9 bases in the middle. The CDR3 extends over 13 amino acids. CDR3 DNA: TGCAGTGCTAGTGGTGGAGAGAACACTGAAGCTTTCTTT. It is translated as CSASGGENTEAFF.